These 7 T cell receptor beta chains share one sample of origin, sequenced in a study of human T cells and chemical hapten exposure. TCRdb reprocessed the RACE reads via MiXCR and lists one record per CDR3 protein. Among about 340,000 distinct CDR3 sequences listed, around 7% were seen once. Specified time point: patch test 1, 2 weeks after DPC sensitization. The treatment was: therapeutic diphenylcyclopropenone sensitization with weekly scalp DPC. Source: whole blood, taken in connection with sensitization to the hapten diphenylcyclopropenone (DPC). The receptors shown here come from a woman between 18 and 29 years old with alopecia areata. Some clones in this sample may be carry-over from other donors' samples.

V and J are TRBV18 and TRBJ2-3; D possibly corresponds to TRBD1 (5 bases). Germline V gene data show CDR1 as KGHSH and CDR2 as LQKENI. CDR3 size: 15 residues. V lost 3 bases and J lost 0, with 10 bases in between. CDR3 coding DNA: TGTGCCAGCTCACCCAGACAGCAGAGCACAGATACGCAGTATTTT. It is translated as CASSPRQQSTDTQYF. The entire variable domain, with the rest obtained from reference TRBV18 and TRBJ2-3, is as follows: NAGVMQNPRHLVRRRGQEARLRCSPMKGHSHVYWYRQLPEEGLKFMVYLQKENIIDESGMPKERFSAEFPKEGPSILRIQQVVRGDSAAYFCASSPRQQSTDTQYFGPGTRLTVL.

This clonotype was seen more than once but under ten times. The DNA for the CDR3 is TGTGCCAGCAGGGCCGACAGGGACTATGGCTACACCTTC. Translation gives CASRADRDYGYTF. V is TRBV2 and J is TRBJ1-2; the match to TRBD1 covers 7 bases. V lost 6 bases and J lost 3; bases outside the gene matches: 4. This CDR3 has 13 residues. In germline, CDR1 is SNHLY, CDR2 FYNNEI.

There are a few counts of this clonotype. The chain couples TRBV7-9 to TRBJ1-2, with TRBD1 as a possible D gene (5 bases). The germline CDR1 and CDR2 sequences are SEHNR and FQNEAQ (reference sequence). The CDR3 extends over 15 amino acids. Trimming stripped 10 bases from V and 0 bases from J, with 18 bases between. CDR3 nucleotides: TGTGCCACCCAACTCTTACAGGAAGCTAACTATGGCTACACCTTC. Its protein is CATQLLQEANYGYTF. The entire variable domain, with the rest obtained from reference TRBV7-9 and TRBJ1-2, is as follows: DTGVSQNPRHKITKRGQNVTFRCDPISEHNRLYWYRQTLGQGPEFLTYFQNEAQLEKSRLLSDRFSAERPKGSFSTLEIQRTEQGDSAMYLCATQLLQEANYGYTFGSGTRLTVV.

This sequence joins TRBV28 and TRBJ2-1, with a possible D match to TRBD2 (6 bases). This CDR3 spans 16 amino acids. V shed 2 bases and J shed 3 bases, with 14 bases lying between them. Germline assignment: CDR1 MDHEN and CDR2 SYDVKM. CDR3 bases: TGTGCCAGCAGTTTAGGAGGGGCACCGTACTACAATGAGCAGTTCTTC. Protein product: CASSLGGAPYYNEQFF.

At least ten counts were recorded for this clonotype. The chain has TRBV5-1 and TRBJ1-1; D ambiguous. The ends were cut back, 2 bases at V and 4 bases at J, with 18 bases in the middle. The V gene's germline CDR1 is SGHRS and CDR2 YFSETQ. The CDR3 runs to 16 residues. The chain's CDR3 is CASSFTAQEVRTEAFF. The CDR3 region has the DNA TGCGCCAGCAGCTTTACAGCTCAGGAGGTACGCACTGAAGCTTTCTTT.

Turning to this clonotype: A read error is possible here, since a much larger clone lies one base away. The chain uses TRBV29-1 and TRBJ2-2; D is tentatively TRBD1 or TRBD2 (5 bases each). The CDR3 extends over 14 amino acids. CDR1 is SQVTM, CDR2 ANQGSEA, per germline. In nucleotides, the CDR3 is TGCAGCGTTCGCCGGGACGCAAACACCGGGGAGCTGTCTTTT. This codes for CSVRRDANTGELSF.

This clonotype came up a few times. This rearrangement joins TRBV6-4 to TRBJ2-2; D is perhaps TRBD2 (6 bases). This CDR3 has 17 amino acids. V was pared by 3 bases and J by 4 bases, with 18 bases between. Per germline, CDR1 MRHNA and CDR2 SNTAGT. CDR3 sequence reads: CASSEGTRDFSTGELFF. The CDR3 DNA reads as TGTGCCAGCAGTGAAGGCACCCGGGACTTTTCCACCGGGGAGCTGTTTTTT.